These 27 T cell receptor beta chains originate from one sample sequenced in a study of resident and recirculating memory T cells in vitiligo. Generated by immunoSEQ multiplex PCR, the TCRdb table keeps only in-frame clones and is missing some. The table has 75,000 to 85,000 clones, 90% to 95% seen once; the top ten hold approximately 5.4%. Sequencing used blood. These receptors all stem from a male donor with vitiligo.

The chain has TRBV2 and TRBJ2-5; 8 bases are shared with TRBD2. The germline gives CDR1 SNHLY, CDR2 FYNNEI. The CDR3 extends over 13 amino acids. The junction had 5 bases not matched to a gene; V was cut back by 6 bases and J by 5 bases. The CDR3 nucleotides read TGTGCCAGCAGCGGACTAGCTCGGGAGACCCAGTACTTC. Translation gives CASSGLARETQYF.

The chain employs TRBV7-3 and TRBJ2-2; no definite D call. The CDR3 is made up of 14 amino acids. The germline V gene encodes CDR1 SGHTA and CDR2 FQGTGA. V was trimmed by 2 bases and J by 4 bases, leaving 8 bases between them. Here the CDR3 DNA reads TGTGCCAGCAGCTTATATCTATCCACCGGGGAGCTGTTTTTT. It is translated as CASSLYLSTGELFF.

This chain uses TRBV30 with TRBJ2-5; tentative D call: TRBD1 (6 bases). The end of the DNA fits TRBJ2-7 better, so the J call may be wrong. The CDR3 has 14 amino acids. The germline V gene encodes CDR1 GTSNPN and CDR2 SVGIG (reference sequence). CDR3 protein: CAWTEDSLSYEQYF. The CDR3 bases are TGTGCCTGGACTGAGGACAGTCTTTCCTACGAGCAGTACTTC.

The rearrangement links TRBV16 to TRBJ2-5; 8 bases agree with TRBD1. The trim removed 0 bases at V and 6 bases at J, leaving 9 bases unmatched. Germline V CDR1 and CDR2: KGHSY, FQNENV. The CDR3 runs 16 residues. For the CDR3, the DNA is TGTGCCAGCAGCCAATCGGCGCAGGGGGCGCGGAAGACCCAGTACTTC. It is translated as CASSQSAQGARKTQYF.

This chain links TRBV5-4 with TRBJ2-1; 7 nucleotides agree with TRBD1. Germline V gene sequence: CDR1 SGHNT, CDR2 YYREEE (reference sequence). CDR3 length equals 14 residues. V lost 4 bases, J lost 6 bases, and 7 bases stayed unmatched. CDR3 sequence reads: CASSQAGTVNEQFF. CDR3 coding DNA: TGTGCCAGCAGCCAAGCCGGGACAGTCAATGAGCAGTTCTTC.

The chain joins TRBV9 to TRBJ1-2; a possible D gene is TRBD1 (6 bases). The CDR3 runs 16 residues. V lost 0 bases and J lost 3, with 15 bases in between. CDR1 SGDLS and CDR2 YYNGEE come from the germline V gene. The CDR3 bases are TGTGCCAGCAGCGTAGGAGGTCAAACAGGGTACTATGGCTACACCTTC. As protein: CASSVGGQTGYYGYTF.

The chain uses TRBV5-1 and TRBJ2-7, with a possible D match to TRBD1 (5 bases). The ends were cut back, 3 bases at V and 0 bases at J, with 10 bases in the middle. The germline CDR1 and CDR2 sequences are SGHRS and YFSETQ. This CDR3 contains 14 residues. CDR3: CASSSETVSYEQYF. DNA of the CDR3: TGCGCCAGCAGCTCGGAGACAGTCTCCTACGAGCAGTACTTC. Full variable domain (remainder filled in from reference TRBV5-1 and TRBJ2-7): KAGVTQTPRYLIKTRGQQVTLSCSPISGHRSVSWYQQTPGQGLQFLFEYFSETQRNKGNFPGRFSGRQFSNSRSEMNVSTLELGDSALYLCASSSETVSYEQYFGPGTRLTVT.

This clone was seen a handful of times. The J gene is TRBJ2-1, the V gene TRBV2, with 13 positions matching TRBD2. This CDR3 is 14 amino acids long. Looked up from germline, CDR1 is SNHLY and CDR2 is FYNNEI. V trimming: 6 bases; J trimming: 8 bases; junction bases outside the gene matches: 4. Here the CDR3 reads CASSGLAGDHEQFF. The CDR3 DNA reads as TGTGCCAGCAGCGGACTAGCGGGAGATCATGAGCAGTTCTTC.

About this clone itself: One base away lies a much larger clone, so this may be a sequencing read error. The chain links TRBV6-4 to TRBJ2-3; 10 positions agree with TRBD2. Looked up from germline, CDR1 is MRHNA and CDR2 is SNTAGT. The CDR3 has 15 residues. Losses at the gene ends were 4 bases for V and 0 bases for J; bases not matched to a gene: 1. For the CDR3, the DNA is TGTGCCAGCAGTGTGACTAGCGGGAGCACAGATACGCAGTATTTT. Its translation is CASSVTSGSTDTQYF.

Comment on this clone: The same CDR3 is also encoded by other DNA sequences in this sample. J is TRBJ2-7 and V is TRBV7-9; D is possibly TRBD2 (5 bases). Germline CDR1 is SEHNR and CDR2 is FQNEAQ (reference sequence). This CDR3 spans 12 amino acids. The germline V and J ends were trimmed by 5 bases and 1 base, with 6 bases remaining between them. The chain's CDR3 is CASSRTSYEQYF. CDR3 DNA: TGTGCCAGCAGCAGGACTTCCTACGAGCAGTACTTC.

The chain carries TRBV7-3 and TRBJ2-1; D gene ambiguous. Deletions cut 1 base from V and 9 bases from J, with 16 bases between. Per the germline V gene, CDR1 is SGHTA and CDR2 is FQGTGA. This CDR3 region has 15 residues. The CDR3 spells CASSLISSSLREQFF. The CDR3 DNA follows: TGTGCCAGCAGCTTAATTTCCTCCTCCCTTCGTGAGCAGTTCTTC.

This clone showed up just a few times. The chain has TRBV19 and TRBJ1-2; 7 bases match TRBD1. CDR3 length equals 15 residues. Germline CDR1 LNHDA, CDR2 SQIVND (reference sequence). The junction had 12 bases not matched to a gene; V was cut back by 5 bases and J by 6 bases. The CDR3 nucleotides read TGTGCCAGTAGTGTGACAGGGCGGAAAGCGGATGGCTACACCTTC. As protein: CASSVTGRKADGYTF.

This clone was seen only a few times. The V call is TRBV19, the J call TRBJ1-1; 8 bases are shared with TRBD1. CDR3 length: 16 residues. The germline gives CDR1 LNHDA, CDR2 SQIVND (reference sequence). With V trimmed by 6 bases and J by 1 base, 10 bases remained unmatched. CDR3 residues: CASRGVRGRRNTEAFF. CDR3 coding DNA: TGTGCCAGTAGAGGTGTCAGGGGGCGACGGAACACTGAAGCTTTCTTT.

This chain joins TRBV25-1 and TRBJ1-1, with 7 bases that match TRBD1. Per the germline V gene, CDR1 is MGHDK and CDR2 is SYGVNS. The CDR3 runs to 14 residues. With 5 bases clipped from V and 0 bases from J, the junction kept 3 bases outside the gene matches. The chain's CDR3 is CASSKTGLNTEAFF. CDR3 coding DNA: TGTGCCAGCAGTAAGACAGGGCTGAACACTGAAGCTTTCTTT. The complete variable domain, with remaining parts taken from reference TRBV25-1 and TRBJ1-1, reads EADIYQTPRYLVIGTGKKITLECSQTMGHDKMYWYQQDPGMELHLIHYSYGVNSTEKGDLSSESTVSRIRTEHFPLTLESARPSHTSQYLCASSKTGLNTEAFFGQGTRLTVV.

The chain links TRBV13 to TRBJ2-1; no definite D call. CDR3 length equals 13 residues. From germline, CDR1 is PRHDT and CDR2 FYEKMQ (reference sequence). Trimming removed 5 bases at V and 4 bases at J, with 9 bases between. The CDR3 region is CASSISQYNEQFF. The CDR3 bases are TGTGCCAGCAGCATTTCTCAGTACAATGAGCAGTTCTTC.

The V gene is TRBV10-1, the J gene TRBJ1-1; D remains ambiguous. The V gene's germline CDR1 is WNHNN and CDR2 SYGVQD (reference sequence). V was clipped by 0 bases and J by 10 bases, with 12 bases between them. The CDR3 extends over 13 amino acids. The CDR3 region has the DNA TGCGCCAGCAGTGAGTCGAAGCATCTACGAGCTTTCTTT. Translated, it gives CASSESKHLRAFF.

This clone has a single count. The V call is TRBV4-3, the J call TRBJ2-7; 8 nucleotides agree with TRBD2. The CDR3 is 17 residues long. CDR1 and CDR2 from the germline V gene are LGHNA and YSLEER. The ends lost 0 bases at V and 1 base at J; junction bases unmatched: 8. This chain's CDR3 is CASSQDFSGTLSYEQYF. The CDR3 DNA follows: TGCGCCAGCAGCCAAGATTTTAGCGGGACCCTTTCCTACGAGCAGTACTTC.

The chain joins TRBV5-1 to TRBJ2-4; possible D gene TRBD2, 6 bases. V gave up 0 bases and J gave up 1 base, with 8 bases separating them. Germline V gives CDR1 SGHRS, CDR2 YFSETQ. The CDR3 consists of 15 residues. This CDR3 is CASSLGDSAKNIQYF. In DNA form, the CDR3 reads TGCGCCAGCAGCTTGGGGGACTCTGCCAAAAACATTCAGTACTTC. The full variable domain, its missing parts supplied by reference TRBV5-1 and TRBJ2-4, is KAGVTQTPRYLIKTRGQQVTLSCSPISGHRSVSWYQQTPGQGLQFLFEYFSETQRNKGNFPGRFSGRQFSNSRSEMNVSTLELGDSALYLCASSLGDSAKNIQYFGAGTRLSVL.

The CDR3 loop reads CASSLNQGTEAFF. CDR3 nucleotides: TGTGCCAGCAGCTTAAACCAGGGAACTGAAGCTTTCTTT. The gene calls are TRBV5-4 and TRBJ1-1; weak D call: TRBD1 (5 bases). The V gene's germline CDR1 is SGHNT and CDR2 YYREEE (reference sequence). This CDR3 contains 13 residues. Trimming stripped 2 bases from V and 5 bases from J, with 10 bases between.

This chain links TRBV6-5 with TRBJ2-7, with D unresolved. This CDR3 is 11 amino acids long. Looked up from germline, CDR1 is MNHEY and CDR2 is SVGAGI. The V end lost 1 base, the J end lost 5 bases, and 3 bases lay between the germline ends. The CDR3 sequence: CASSYYNEQYF. The DNA for the CDR3 is TGTGCCAGCAGTTACTACAACGAGCAGTACTTC.

The rearrangement uses TRBV4-3 and TRBJ2-1; 12 nucleotides match TRBD2. This CDR3 comprises 18 residues. CDR1 and CDR2 from the germline V gene are LGHNA and YSLEER. V gave up 3 bases and J gave up 5 bases; unmatched junction bases: 11. The CDR3 loop reads CASSHQAESSGRDNEQFF. Here the CDR3 DNA reads TGCGCCAGCAGCCACCAAGCGGAGTCTAGCGGGAGGGACAATGAGCAGTTCTTC.

The chain couples TRBV7-2 to TRBJ2-5; D remains unclear. CDR1 SGHTA and CDR2 FQGNSA come from the germline V gene. The CDR3 is 13 amino acids. V was trimmed by 2 bases and J by 4 bases, leaving 8 bases between them. In nucleotides, the CDR3 is TGTGCCAGCAGCTTAAGTCTAGGAGAGACCCAGTACTTC. Translation gives CASSLSLGETQYF.

This rearrangement joins TRBV5-4 to TRBJ2-5, with D possibly being TRBD2 (5 bases). This CDR3 has 17 amino acids. Germline CDR1 reads SGHNT; CDR2 reads YYREEE (reference sequence). Between the trimmed V and J ends, which lost 1 base and 0 bases, there was a span of 16 bases. The CDR3 DNA sequence: TGTGCCAGCAGCTTGTTCTTGGCGGCGGGTTACCAAGAGACCCAGTACTTC. This encodes CASSLFLAAGYQETQYF. The complete variable domain, with remaining parts taken from reference TRBV5-4 and TRBJ2-5, reads ETGVTQSPTHLIKTRGQQVTLRCSSQSGHNTVSWYQQALGQGPQFIFQYYREEENGRGNFPPRFSGLQFPNYSSELNVNALELDDSALYLCASSLFLAAGYQETQYFGPGTRLLVL.

This clone was recorded once. The chain recombines TRBV12-5 with TRBJ1-5; a possible D gene is TRBD1 (6 bases). CDR1 is LGHNT and CDR2 is FRNRAP in the germline V gene. This CDR3 has 18 residues. Trimming pared 0 bases from V and 0 bases from J, leaving 15 bases between. The CDR3, as DNA: TGTGCTAGTGGTTTGGTACAGGGATGGGGTTATAGCAATCAGCCCCAGCATTTT. It codes for CASGLVQGWGYSNQPQHF.

Sample share makes this clone medium-sized. CDR3 DNA: TGTGCCAGCAGCTGGGGGGACAGGGGACACGAGCAGTACTTC. Translating gives CASSWGDRGHEQYF. V is TRBV9 and J is TRBJ2-7; 10 nucleotides match TRBD1. The CDR3 sequence is 14 residues long. V lost 4 bases, J lost 5 bases, and 6 bases stayed unmatched. Germline V lookup: CDR1 SGDLS, CDR2 YYNGEE.

The genes are TRBV28 and TRBJ2-1, with a possible D match to TRBD2 (6 bases). From germline, CDR1 is MDHEN and CDR2 SYDVKM. The CDR3 length is 14 residues. V shed 6 bases and J shed 6 bases, with 15 bases lying between them. CDR3 DNA: TGTGCCAGCAGCATAAGAAGGAGGGGCAATGAGCAGTTCTTC. Translated, it gives CASSIRRRGNEQFF.

V usage is TRBV7-9 and J usage is TRBJ2-2; 7 bases match TRBD1. J lost 2 bases, V lost 5 bases, and 2 bases had no gene match. The CDR3 consists of 14 residues. Germline V CDR1 and CDR2: SEHNR, FQNEAQ (reference sequence). In DNA form, the CDR3 reads TGTGCCAGCAGCCGACAGGGAAACACCGGGGAGCTGTTTTTT. Its protein is CASSRQGNTGELFF.